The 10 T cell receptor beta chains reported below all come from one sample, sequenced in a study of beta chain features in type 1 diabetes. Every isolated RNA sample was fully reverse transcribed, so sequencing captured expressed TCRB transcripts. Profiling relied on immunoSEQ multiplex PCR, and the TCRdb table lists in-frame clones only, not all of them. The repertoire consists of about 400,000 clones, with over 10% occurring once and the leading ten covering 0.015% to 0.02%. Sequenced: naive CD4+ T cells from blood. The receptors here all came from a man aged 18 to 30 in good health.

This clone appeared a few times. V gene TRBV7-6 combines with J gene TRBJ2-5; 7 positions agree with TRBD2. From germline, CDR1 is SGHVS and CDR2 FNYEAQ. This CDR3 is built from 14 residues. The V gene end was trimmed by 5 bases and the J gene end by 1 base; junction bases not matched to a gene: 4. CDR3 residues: CASSPRTSQETQYF. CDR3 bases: TGTGCCAGCAGCCCCCGGACTAGCCAAGAGACCCAGTACTTC.

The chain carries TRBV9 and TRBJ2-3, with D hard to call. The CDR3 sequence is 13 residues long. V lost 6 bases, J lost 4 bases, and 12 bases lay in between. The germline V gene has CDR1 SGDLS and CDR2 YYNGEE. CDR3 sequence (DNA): TGTGCCAGCAACAACCCTCAGTCAGATACGCAGTATTTT. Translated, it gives CASNNPQSDTQYF.

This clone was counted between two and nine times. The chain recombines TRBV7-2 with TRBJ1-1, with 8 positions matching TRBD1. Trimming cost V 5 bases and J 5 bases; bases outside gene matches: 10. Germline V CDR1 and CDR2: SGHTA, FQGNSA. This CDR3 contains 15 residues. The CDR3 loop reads CASSPSHRGGTEAFF. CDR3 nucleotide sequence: TGTGCCAGCAGCCCCTCCCACAGGGGGGGGACTGAAGCTTTCTTT. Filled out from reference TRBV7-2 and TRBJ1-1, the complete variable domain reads GAGVSQSPSNKVTEKGKDVELRCDPISGHTALYWYRQSLGQGLEFLIYFQGNSAPDKSGLPSDRFSAERTGGSVSTLTIQRTQQEDSAVYLCASSPSHRGGTEAFFGQGTRLTVV.

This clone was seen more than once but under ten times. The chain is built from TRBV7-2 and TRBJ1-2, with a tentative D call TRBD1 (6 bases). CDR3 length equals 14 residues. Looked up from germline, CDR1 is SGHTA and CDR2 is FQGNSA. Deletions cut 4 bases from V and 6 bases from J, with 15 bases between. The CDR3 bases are TGTGCCAGCAGCTGGGGGGGGCGCCACAATGGCTACACCTTC. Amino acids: CASSWGGRHNGYTF. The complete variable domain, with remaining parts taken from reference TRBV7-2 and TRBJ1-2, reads GAGVSQSPSNKVTEKGKDVELRCDPISGHTALYWYRQSLGQGLEFLIYFQGNSAPDKSGLPSDRFSAERTGGSVSTLTIQRTQQEDSAVYLCASSWGGRHNGYTFGSGTRLTVV.

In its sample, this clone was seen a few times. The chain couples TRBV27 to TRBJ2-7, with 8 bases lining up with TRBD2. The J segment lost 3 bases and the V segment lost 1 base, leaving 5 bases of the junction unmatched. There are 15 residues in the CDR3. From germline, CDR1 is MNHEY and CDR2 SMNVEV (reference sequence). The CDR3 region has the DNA TGTGCCAGCAGTTTATACGGGGGGGTAAGCTACGAGCAGTACTTC. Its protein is CASSLYGGVSYEQYF.

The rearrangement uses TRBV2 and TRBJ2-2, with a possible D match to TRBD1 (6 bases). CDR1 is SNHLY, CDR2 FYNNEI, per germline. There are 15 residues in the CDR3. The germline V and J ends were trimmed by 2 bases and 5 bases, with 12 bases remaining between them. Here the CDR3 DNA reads TGTGCCAGCAGTGAATGGTCCAGGGGTACCGGGGAGCTGTTTTTT. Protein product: CASSEWSRGTGELFF.

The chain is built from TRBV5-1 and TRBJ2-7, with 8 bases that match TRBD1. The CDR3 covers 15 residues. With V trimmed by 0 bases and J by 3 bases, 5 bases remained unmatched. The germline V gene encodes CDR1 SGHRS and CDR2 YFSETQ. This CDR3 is CASSLDQGASYEQYF. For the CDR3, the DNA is TGCGCCAGCAGCTTGGACCAGGGGGCCAGCTACGAGCAGTACTTC.

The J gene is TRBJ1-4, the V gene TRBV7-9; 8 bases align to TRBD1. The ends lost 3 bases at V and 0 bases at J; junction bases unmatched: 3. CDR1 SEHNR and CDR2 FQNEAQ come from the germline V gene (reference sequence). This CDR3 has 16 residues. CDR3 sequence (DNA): TGTGCCAGCAGCTTGGGACAGGCTGCAACTAATGAAAAACTGTTTTTT. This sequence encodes CASSLGQAATNEKLFF.

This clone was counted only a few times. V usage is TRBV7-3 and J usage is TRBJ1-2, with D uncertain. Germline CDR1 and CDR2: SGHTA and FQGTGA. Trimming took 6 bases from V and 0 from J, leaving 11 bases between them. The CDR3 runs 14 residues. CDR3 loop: CASRRGTPNYGYTF. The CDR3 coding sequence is TGTGCCAGCAGACGAGGTACCCCTAACTATGGCTACACCTTC.

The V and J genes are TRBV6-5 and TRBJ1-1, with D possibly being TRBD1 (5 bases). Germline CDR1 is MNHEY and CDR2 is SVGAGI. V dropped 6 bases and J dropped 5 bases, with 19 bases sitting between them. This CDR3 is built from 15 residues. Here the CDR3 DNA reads TGTGCCAGCAGGCTCCGTGGGGGGAAGGAGACTGAAGCTTTCTTT. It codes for CASRLRGGKETEAFF.